A selection of T cell receptor beta chains follows, all from one sample in a study of blood T cell repertoires in COVID-19. Libraries were prepared by immunoSEQ multiplex PCR; TCRdb keeps only in-frame clonotypes and omits some of them. The sample shows 65,000 to 70,000 clones, roughly 80% of them seen only once. The sample was peripheral blood. The receptors here all came from a man aged 55 to 69 with acute or convalescent COVID-19. CDR3s include the opening cysteine and the closing phenylalanine or tryptophan. D genes are given only for firm matches. The size field is filled for only some rows; it gives once, few, many or a size class.

>NA|TRBJ2-2|TRBD1|TRBV5-1
TGCGCCAGCCGATCAGGGGGCTTAGCGAACACCGGGGAGCTGTTTTTT
CASRSGGLANTGELFF
>NA|TRBJ2-1|NA|TRBV6-2/TRBV6-3
TGTGCCAGCAGCCAACAGCGGTCCTGGTTCTTC
CASSQQRSWFF
>NA|TRBJ1-2|NA|TRBV11-2
TGTGCCAGCAGCTTAGAAGGGAGTGGCTATGGCTACACCTTC
CASSLEGSGYGYTF
>NA|TRBJ1-6|TRBD1|TRBV18
TGTGCCAGCTCACCACCAGGGACAGGTTATAATTCACCCCTCCACTTT
CASSPPGTGYNSPLHF
>NA|TRBJ1-2|NA|TRBV19
TGTGCCAGTAGTCCAAGGACTTATGGCTACACCTTC
CASSPRTYGYTF
>NA|TRBJ2-6|NA|TRBV18
TGTGCCAGCTCACCCCGGTCCCCGAACTCTGGGGCCAACGTCCTGACTTTC
CASSPRSPNSGANVLTF
>NA|TRBJ2-2|TRBD2|TRBV19
TGTGCCAGTAAACGGGGGGCGAACACCGGGGAGCTGTTTTTT
CASKRGANTGELFF
>NA|TRBJ2-7|NA|TRBV4-3
TGCGCCAGCAGCCAAGGACTACGCTCCTACGAGCAGTACTTC
CASSQGLRSYEQYF
>NA|TRBJ1-6|TRBD1|TRBV27
TGTGCCAGCAGTGCCGGGACAGGGGTGTCCTATAATTCACCCCTCCACTTT
CASSAGTGVSYNSPLHF
>NA|TRBJ2-5|NA|TRBV5-4
TGTGCCAGCAGCTTGTCCCGTCTCCGGTCCCAAGAGACCCAGTACTTC
CASSLSRLRSQETQYF
>NA|TRBJ1-2|NA|TRBV7-2
TGTGCCAGCAGCTTCCCGTCGAACCGGGGAAGTGGCTACACCTTC
CASSFPSNRGSGYTF
>NA|TRBJ1-5|NA|TRBV11-2
TGTGCCAGCAGCCCACAACAGGGGCCCCAGCATTTT
CASSPQQGPQHF
>NA|TRBJ2-5|TRBD2|TRBV27
TGTGCCAGCAGTTTAGGGAGGGAAGAGACCCAGTACTTC
CASSLGREETQYF
>NA|TRBJ2-3|TRBD1|TRBV11-3
TGTGCCAGCAGCCCCCAGGACAGGGACACTAGCACAGATACGCAGTATTTT
CASSPQDRDTSTDTQYF
>NA|TRBJ2-7|TRBD1|TRBV9
TGTGCCAGCAGCGCACAGGGGGCCTACGAGCAGTACTTC
CASSAQGAYEQYF
>NA|TRBJ2-2|NA|TRBV9
TGTGCCAGCAGGGCTAACACCGGGGAGCTGTTTTTT
CASRANTGELFF
>NA|TRBJ1-5|NA|TRBV2
TGTGCCAGCACCGGTCGGGGGATAGGCCAGCCCCAGCATTTT
CASTGRGIGQPQHF
>NA|TRBJ1-6|NA|TRBV4-3
TGCGCCAGCAGCCAAGAATCAACAGGAGACACGAATTCACCCCTCCACTTT
CASSQESTGDTNSPLHF
>NA|TRBJ1-4|NA|TRBV7-2
TGTGCCAGCAGCTTGGCGGGAAGAACAACTAATGAAAAACTGTTTTTT
CASSLAGRTTNEKLFF
>few|TRBJ1-1|NA|TRBV27
TGTGCCAGCAGTCAAAGACATAGCACTGAAGCTTTCTTT
CASSQRHSTEAFF
>once|TRBJ2-3|NA|TRBV7-9
TGTGCCAGCAGCTTTCTTGATCAGACTAGCACAGATACGCAGTATTTT
CASSFLDQTSTDTQYF
>once|TRBJ2-3|TRBD1|TRBV5-1
TGCGCCAGCTACCAGGGGGAAGGCCGCACAGATACGCAGTATTTT
CASYQGEGRTDTQYF
>NA|TRBJ2-1|TRBD2|TRBV7-7
TGTGCTAGCAGCCTAGGGCCCACTAGCGATCACAATGAGCAGTTCTTC
CASSLGPTSDHNEQFF
>NA|TRBJ1-5|NA|TRBV5-4
TGTGCCAGCAGCACGGGGGGGACCCTGGGGCAGCCCCAGCATTTT
CASSTGGTLGQPQHF
>NA|TRBJ1-1|TRBD1|TRBV7-9
TGTGCCAGCAGCACCGCGACAGGGAGGACCACTGAAGCTTTCTTT
CASSTATGRTTEAFF
>NA|TRBJ1-2|TRBD1|TRBV27
TGTGCCAGCAGTCATACACAGGGGAACTATGGCTACACCTTC
CASSHTQGNYGYTF
>NA|TRBJ2-4|TRBD1|TRBV27
TGTGCCAGCAGTACACGGACAGGTTGGGACATTCAGTACTTC
CASSTRTGWDIQYF
>few|TRBJ1-2|NA|TRBV3-1/TRBV3-2
TGTGCCAGCAGCCAAGATTTCGGGGGTCTTGACTATGGCTACACCTTC
CASSQDFGGLDYGYTF